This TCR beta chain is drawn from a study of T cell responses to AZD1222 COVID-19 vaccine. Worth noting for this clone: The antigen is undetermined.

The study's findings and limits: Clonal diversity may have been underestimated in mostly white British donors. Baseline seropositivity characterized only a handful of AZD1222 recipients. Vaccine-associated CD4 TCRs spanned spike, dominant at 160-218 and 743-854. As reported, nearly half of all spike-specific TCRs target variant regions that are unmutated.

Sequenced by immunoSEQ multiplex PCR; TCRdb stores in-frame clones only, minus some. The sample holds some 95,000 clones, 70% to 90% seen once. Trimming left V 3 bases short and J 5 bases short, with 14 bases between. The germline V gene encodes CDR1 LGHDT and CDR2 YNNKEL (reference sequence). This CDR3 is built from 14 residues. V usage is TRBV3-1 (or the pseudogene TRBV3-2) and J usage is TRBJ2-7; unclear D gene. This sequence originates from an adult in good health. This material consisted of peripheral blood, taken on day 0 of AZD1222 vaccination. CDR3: CASSHTKGRNEQYF. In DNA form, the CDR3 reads TGTGCCAGCAGCCATACTAAGGGCCGGAACGAGCAGTACTTC.